This T cell receptor beta chain was obtained from a study of blood T cell repertoires in COVID-19. Across the study: The analysed material was cDNA or gDNA that came from T cells, B-cell-depleted T cells, or PBMCs.

Residents of about two dozen US areas, aged about 18 to 95 years, made up the participants. Cohorts were determined from participant-reported clinical history. Cohort 3 donors counted as recovered after two negative PCRs, clearance, or resolved symptoms. Assay used: immunoSEQ multiplex PCR; TCRdb lists only in-frame clones, some missing. The repertoire consists of roughly 500,000 clones, with 88% occurring once and the leading ten covering 1.8%. Between the trimmed V and J ends, which lost 0 bases and 8 bases, there was a span of 7 bases. Per the germline V gene, CDR1 is LNHNV and CDR2 is YYDKDF (reference sequence). The CDR3 is made up of 12 amino acids.

Material for sequencing was PBMCs or T cells enriched from blood (not recorded which). The V and J genes are TRBV15 and TRBJ1-2; no firm D call. The clonotype originates from a middle-aged woman who had recovered from COVID-19. CDR3 in amino acids: CATSRESRGYTF. CDR3 sequence (DNA): TGTGCCACCAGCAGAGAGTCGAGGGGCTACACCTTC. Supplemented by reference TRBV15 and TRBJ1-2, the full variable domain reads DAMVIQNPRYQVTQFGKPVTLSCSQTLNHNVMYWYQQKSSQAPKLLFHYYDKDFNNEADTPDNFQSRRPNTSFCFLDIRSPGLGDTAMYLCATSRESRGYTFGSGTRLTVV.